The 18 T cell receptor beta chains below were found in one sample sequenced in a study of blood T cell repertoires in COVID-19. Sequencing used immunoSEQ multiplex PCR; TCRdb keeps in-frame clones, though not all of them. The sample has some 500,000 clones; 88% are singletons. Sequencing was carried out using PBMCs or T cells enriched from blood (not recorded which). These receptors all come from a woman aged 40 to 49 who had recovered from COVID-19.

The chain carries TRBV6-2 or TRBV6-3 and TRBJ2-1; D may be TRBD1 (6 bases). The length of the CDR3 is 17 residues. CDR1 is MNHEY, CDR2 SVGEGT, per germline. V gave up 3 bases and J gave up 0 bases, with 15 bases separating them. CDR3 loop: CASSYNIADSSYNEQFF. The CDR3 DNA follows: TGTGCCAGCAGTTATAATATTGCGGACAGCTCCTACAATGAGCAGTTCTTC.

The CDR3 loop is CASSAGQGRYEQYF. The CDR3 nucleotides read TGTGCCAGCAGTGCAGGACAGGGACGCTACGAGCAGTACTTC. The rearrangement joins TRBV27 to TRBJ2-7; the match to TRBD1 covers 8 bases. The CDR3 is 14 amino acids. Germline lookup yields CDR1 MNHEY and CDR2 SMNVEV (reference sequence). V dropped 5 bases and J dropped 3; count of bases not matched to a gene: 6.

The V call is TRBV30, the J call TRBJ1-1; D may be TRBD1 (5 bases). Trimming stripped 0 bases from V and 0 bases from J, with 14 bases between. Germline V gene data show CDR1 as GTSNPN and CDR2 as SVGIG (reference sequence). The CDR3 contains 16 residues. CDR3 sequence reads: CAWSVRRGVMNTEAFF. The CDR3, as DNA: TGTGCCTGGAGTGTACGCCGGGGGGTCATGAACACTGAAGCTTTCTTT.

CDR3 sequence: CASSFSGTGGAGGNSPLHF. The CDR3 DNA reads as TGTGCCAGCAGCTTTTCCGGGACAGGGGGCGCTGGGGGTAATTCACCCCTCCACTTT. The chain is built from TRBV5-5 and TRBJ1-6; 12 nucleotides match TRBD1. Germline CDR1 SGHKS, CDR2 YYEKEE (reference sequence). The CDR3 is 19 amino acids. The V gene end was trimmed by 2 bases and the J gene end by 6 bases; junction bases not matched to a gene: 12.

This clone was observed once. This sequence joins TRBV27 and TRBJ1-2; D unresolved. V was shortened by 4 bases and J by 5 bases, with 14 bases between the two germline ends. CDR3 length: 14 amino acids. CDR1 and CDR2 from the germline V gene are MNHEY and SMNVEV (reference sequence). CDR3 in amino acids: CASSSPLRGYGYTF. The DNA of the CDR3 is TGTGCCAGCAGTTCCCCTTTGCGGGGATATGGCTACACCTTC.

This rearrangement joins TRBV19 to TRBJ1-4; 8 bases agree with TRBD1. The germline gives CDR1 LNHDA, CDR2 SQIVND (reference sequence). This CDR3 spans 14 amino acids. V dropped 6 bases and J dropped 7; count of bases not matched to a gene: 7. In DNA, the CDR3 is TGTGCCAGTAGAACGACAGGGGAAGGTGAAAAACTGTTTTTT. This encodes CASRTTGEGEKLFF.

The DNA of the CDR3 is TGTGCCAGCAGCGCTTCCCCGGACAGTAGTTTCTACACCATATATTTT. Its translation is CASSASPDSSFYTIYF. J is TRBJ1-3 and V is TRBV9, with D perhaps TRBD1 (6 bases). V was trimmed by 3 bases and J by 8 bases, leaving 21 bases between them. Germline CDR1 SGDLS, CDR2 YYNGEE. CDR3 length equals 16 residues.

Here the CDR3 reads CASSGQGTSGARNEQFF. The CDR3 nucleotides read TGTGCCAGCAGCGGCCAGGGGACTAGCGGGGCGCGTAATGAGCAGTTCTTC. This chain links TRBV7-2 with TRBJ2-1, with 13 bases that match TRBD2. V trimming: 5 bases; J trimming: 7 bases; junction bases outside the gene matches: 11. The germline CDR1 and CDR2 sequences are SGHTA and FQGNSA. This CDR3 is 17 amino acids long.

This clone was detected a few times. CDR3 residues: CASSQTSGSSYEQYF. The CDR3 nucleotides read TGTGCCAGCAGCCAGACTAGCGGGAGTTCCTACGAGCAGTACTTC. V gene TRBV7-2 combines with J gene TRBJ2-7; 12 bases map to TRBD2. The CDR3 sequence is 15 residues long. Trimming at V came to 5 bases and at J to 1 base, leaving 3 bases not matched to a gene. Germline lookup yields CDR1 SGHTA and CDR2 FQGNSA. Together with reference TRBV7-2 and TRBJ2-7, the CDR3 gives the full variable domain: GAGVSQSPSNKVTEKGKDVELRCDPISGHTALYWYRQSLGQGLEFLIYFQGNSAPDKSGLPSDRFSAERTGGSVSTLTIQRTQQEDSAVYLCASSQTSGSSYEQYFGPGTRLTVT.

Here the CDR3 reads CASSIELGTGMSNQPQHF. Here the CDR3 DNA reads TGTGCCAGTAGTATAGAGCTCGGGACAGGGATGAGCAATCAGCCCCAGCATTTT. V gene TRBV19 combines with J gene TRBJ1-5; 9 nucleotides match TRBD1. Germline loops: CDR1 LNHDA, CDR2 SQIVND (reference sequence). This CDR3 region has 18 residues. V lost 0 bases, J lost 1 base, and 7 bases stayed unmatched.

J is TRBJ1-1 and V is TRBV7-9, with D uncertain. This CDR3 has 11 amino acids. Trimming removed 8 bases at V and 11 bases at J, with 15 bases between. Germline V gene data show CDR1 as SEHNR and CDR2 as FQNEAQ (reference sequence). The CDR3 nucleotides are TGTGCCAGCTCACTGGGAGTGGGCGCTTTCTTT. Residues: CASSLGVGAFF.

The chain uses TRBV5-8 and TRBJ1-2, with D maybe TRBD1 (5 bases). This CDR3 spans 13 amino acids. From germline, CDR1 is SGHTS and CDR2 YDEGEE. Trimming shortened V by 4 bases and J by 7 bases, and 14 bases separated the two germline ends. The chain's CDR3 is CASSPGDSRGYTF. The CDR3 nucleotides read TGTGCCAGCAGCCCGGGGGATTCTCGTGGCTACACCTTC.

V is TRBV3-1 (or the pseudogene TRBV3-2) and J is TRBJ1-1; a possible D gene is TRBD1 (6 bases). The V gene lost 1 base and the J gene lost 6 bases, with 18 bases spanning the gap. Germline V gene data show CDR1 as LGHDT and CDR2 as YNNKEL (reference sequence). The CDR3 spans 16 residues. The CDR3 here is CASSQGFGGRVSEAFF. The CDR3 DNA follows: TGTGCCAGCAGCCAAGGGTTCGGGGGGCGCGTGTCTGAAGCTTTCTTT.

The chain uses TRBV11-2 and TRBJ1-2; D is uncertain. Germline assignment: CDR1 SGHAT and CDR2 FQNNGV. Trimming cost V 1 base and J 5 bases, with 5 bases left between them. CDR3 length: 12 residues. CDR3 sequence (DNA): TGTGCCAGCAGCTTAGTTCCGTATGGCTACACCTTC. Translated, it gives CASSLVPYGYTF.

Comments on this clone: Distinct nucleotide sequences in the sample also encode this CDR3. CDR3 sequence (DNA): TGTGCCAGCAGCTTAGATAGGGGGCCCGGCAATCAGCCCCAGCATTTT. It translates to CASSLDRGPGNQPQHF. The chain has TRBV7-2 and TRBJ1-5; 7 bases fit TRBD1. CDR3 length equals 16 residues. Germline assignment: CDR1 SGHTA and CDR2 FQGNSA. The trim removed 1 base at V and 2 bases at J, leaving 5 bases unmatched.

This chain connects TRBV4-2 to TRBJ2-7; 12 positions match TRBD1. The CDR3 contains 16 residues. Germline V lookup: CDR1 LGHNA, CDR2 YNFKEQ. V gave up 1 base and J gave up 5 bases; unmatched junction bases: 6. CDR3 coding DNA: TGTGCCAGCAGCCAAGTAATTGGGACAGGGGGCGACGAGCAGTACTTC. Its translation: CASSQVIGTGGDEQYF.

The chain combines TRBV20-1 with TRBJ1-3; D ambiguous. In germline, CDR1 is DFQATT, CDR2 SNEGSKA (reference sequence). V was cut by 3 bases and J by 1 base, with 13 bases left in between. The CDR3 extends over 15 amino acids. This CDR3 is CSASDGPASGNTIYF. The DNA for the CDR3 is TGCAGTGCTAGTGACGGCCCAGCGTCTGGAAACACCATATATTTT.

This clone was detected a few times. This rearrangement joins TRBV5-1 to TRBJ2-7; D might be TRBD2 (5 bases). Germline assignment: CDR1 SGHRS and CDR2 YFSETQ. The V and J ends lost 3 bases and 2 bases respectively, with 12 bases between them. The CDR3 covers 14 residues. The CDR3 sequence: CASSSTSQAYEQYF. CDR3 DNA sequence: TGCGCCAGCAGCTCTACTAGTCAGGCCTACGAGCAGTACTTC.